This T cell receptor (beta chain) was recovered during a study of blood T cell repertoires in COVID-19. Assay used: immunoSEQ multiplex PCR; TCRdb lists only in-frame clones, some missing. The sample yields about half a million clones, approximately 83% seen once. Germline trimming cut 5 bases from V and 7 bases from J; bases unmatched to any gene: 10. The CDR3 is made up of 16 amino acids. Per the germline V gene, CDR1 is SGHVS and CDR2 is FNYEAQ. This sequence joins TRBV7-6 and TRBJ2-2; 10 bases match TRBD2. This TCR was recovered from a human donor in a cohort sampled during active COVID-19. The sequenced material came from peripheral blood. The CDR3 DNA is TGTGCCAGCAGCCCGCTAGCGGGAGTGGTAATCGGGGAGCTGTTTTTT. Translating gives CASSPLAGVVIGELFF. Complete variable domain (other parts from reference TRBV7-6 and TRBJ2-2): GAGVSQSPRYKVTKRGQDVALRCDPISGHVSLYWYRQALGQGPEFLTYFNYEAQQDKSGLPNDRFSAERPEGSISTLTIQRTEQRDSAMYRCASSPLAGVVIGELFFGEGSRLTVL.